Reported below is one T cell receptor (beta chain). The antigen is unknown. CD4+ naive, central memory, regulatory and stem cell-like memory subsets were isolated by sorting on CD45RO/CCR7/CD25/CD127/CD95/CD27. This record belongs to a study of beta chain features in type 1 diabetes. The study reverse transcribed the entire isolated RNA, so it sequenced expressed TCRB transcripts. The protocol was immunoSEQ multiplex PCR, while the TCRdb copy is restricted to in-frame clones and leaves out a portion. Of under 300,000 clones listed, roughly 24% were seen once; the top ten hold more than 0.009%. This CDR3 contains 15 residues. The V and J ends lost 11 bases and 5 bases respectively, with 21 bases between them. Germline loops: CDR1 SGHTA, CDR2 FQGNSA. Regarding the study as a whole: HLA influence on TCRB rearrangement stayed unresolved here. Shortening that was moderate but significant affected the TCRB CDR3s of Type 1 diabetes patients in all four CD4+ subsets.

V gene TRBV7-2 combines with J gene TRBJ2-2; a weak D match, TRBD2 (5 bases). This TCR was sampled from a woman aged 25 to 39 with type 1 diabetes. The sequenced material came from naive CD4+ T cells from blood. The DNA for the CDR3 is TGTGCCTGGAGGACCCCCAACTCATTTACCGGGGAGCTGTTTTTT. It encodes CAWRTPNSFTGELFF.